A single sample is the source of the 11 T cell receptor beta chains below, sequenced in a study of OX40 agonist ivuxolimab in advanced cancers. Profiled with immunoSEQ multiplex PCR; TCRdb holds only in-frame clones, not every one. This table has about 58,000 clones, around four fifths appearing once. Sequenced here: CD4+ or CD8+ T cells sorted from blood, sampled in a trial of the OX40 agonist ivuxolimab. The receptors here all came from an adult with an advanced solid tumor such as melanoma, head and neck, liver or kidney cancer.

J is TRBJ2-1 and V is TRBV11-2, with D unresolved. CDR1 and CDR2 (germline): SGHAT, FQNNGV. This CDR3 has 16 amino acids. Between the trimmed V and J ends, which lost 4 bases and 6 bases, there was a span of 19 bases. The CDR3 here is CASSSVRNRASNEQFF. CDR3 bases: TGTGCCAGCAGCTCCGTCCGGAACCGGGCGAGCAATGAGCAGTTCTTC.

This chain uses TRBV11-2 with TRBJ1-4, with D unresolved. Deletions cut 1 base from V and 7 bases from J, with 10 bases between. This CDR3 contains 14 residues. The germline CDR1 and CDR2 sequences are SGHAT and FQNNGV. The CDR3 coding sequence is TGTGCCAGCAGCTTAGGTAGCTGGAGTGAAAAACTGTTTTTT. It codes for CASSLGSWSEKLFF. The whole variable domain, filled in from reference TRBV11-2 and TRBJ1-4, reads EAGVAQSPRYKIIEKRQSVAFWCNPISGHATLYWYQQILGQGPKLLIQFQNNGVVDDSQLPKDRFSAERLKGVDSTLKIQPAKLEDSAVYLCASSLGSWSEKLFFGSGTQLSVL.

This chain uses TRBV29-1 with TRBJ2-2, with D unresolved. Germline CDR1 reads SQVTM; CDR2 reads ANQGSEA. Trimming left V 6 bases short and J 6 bases short, with 23 bases between. CDR3 length equals 16 residues. The CDR3 reads CSVVTGRQGWAGELFF. The CDR3 coding sequence is TGCAGCGTAGTTACCGGTAGACAAGGGTGGGCCGGGGAGCTGTTTTTT.

Of note for this clone: Other DNA sequences of this sample code for an identical CDR3. The V call is TRBV9, the J call TRBJ2-7; TRBD2 matches at 8 bases. The CDR3 runs 15 residues. Trimming cost V 0 bases and J 0 bases; bases outside gene matches: 2. The germline CDR1 and CDR2 sequences are SGDLS and YYNGEE. CDR3: CASSVALADSYEQYF. The CDR3 region has the DNA TGTGCCAGCAGCGTAGCACTAGCGGACTCCTACGAGCAGTACTTC. Based on the CDR3 plus reference TRBV9 and TRBJ2-7, the full variable domain is DSGVTQTPKHLITATGQRVTLRCSPRSGDLSVYWYQQSLDQGLQFLIQYYNGEERAKGNILERFSAQQFPDLHSELNLSSLELGDSALYFCASSVALADSYEQYFGPGTRLTVT.

This chain links TRBV5-5 with TRBJ2-2; 7 bases are a match to TRBD1. CDR1 and CDR2 (germline): SGHKS, YYEKEE (reference sequence). The V and J ends lost 4 bases and 4 bases, in that order; junction bases with no gene match: 7. The CDR3 runs 15 residues. CDR3 loop: CASSAGTDGTGELFF. In nucleotides, the CDR3 is TGTGCCAGCAGCGCCGGGACAGATGGCACCGGGGAGCTGTTTTTT.

The genes are TRBV11-3 and TRBJ1-1, with D uncertain. The germline V gene has CDR1 SGHNT and CDR2 YENEEA. V was cut by 2 bases and J by 6 bases, with 4 bases left in between. The CDR3 loop spans 11 amino acids. CDR3 DNA sequence: TGTGCCAGCAGCTTAAAGGCTGAAGCTTTCTTT. It encodes CASSLKAEAFF.

The chain joins TRBV27 to TRBJ1-2; perhaps TRBD1 as D (6 bases). This CDR3 region has 16 residues. Germline loops: CDR1 MNHEY, CDR2 SMNVEV (reference sequence). V lost 5 bases and J lost 4, with 20 bases in between. The CDR3 region is CASSPRVGATAYGYTF. Written as DNA, the CDR3 is TGTGCCAGCAGTCCCCGAGTGGGGGCGACAGCCTATGGCTACACCTTC.

CDR3 loop: CASSEPRGGRSQETQYF. The CDR3 DNA follows: TGTGCCAGCAGTGAACCACGTGGGGGGAGGTCTCAAGAGACCCAGTACTTC. V usage is TRBV2 and J usage is TRBJ2-5, with D tentatively TRBD2 (6 bases). The V and J ends lost 2 bases and 2 bases respectively, with 18 bases between them. This CDR3 has 17 amino acids. CDR1 and CDR2 (germline): SNHLY, FYNNEI.

The chain employs TRBV27 and TRBJ2-2; no reliable D call. V gave up 1 base and J gave up 7 bases, with 4 bases separating them. Germline CDR1 and CDR2: MNHEY and SMNVEV (reference sequence). This CDR3 has 12 residues. CDR3 sequence reads: CASSLLYGELFF. CDR3 bases: TGTGCCAGCAGTTTATTATACGGGGAGCTGTTTTTT.

About this clone itself: Other DNA sequences in the same sample also yield this CDR3. The chain employs TRBV11-3 and TRBJ1-2; D perhaps matches TRBD1 (6 bases). The CDR3 totals 14 residues. With 5 bases removed from V and 2 bases from J, the gap between germline ends came to 12 bases. Germline V gives CDR1 SGHNT, CDR2 YENEEA. The CDR3 loop is CASSPGASNYGYTF. DNA of the CDR3: TGTGCCAGCAGCCCAGGGGCATCCAACTATGGCTACACCTTC.

In its sample, this clone was seen once. The chain links TRBV7-2 to TRBJ1-5; D is possibly TRBD1 (5 bases). Looked up from germline, CDR1 is SGHTA and CDR2 is FQGNSA. The CDR3 extends over 16 amino acids. Trimming left V 1 base short and J 0 bases short, with 10 bases between. CDR3: CASSLVEGYSNQPQHF. Here the CDR3 DNA reads TGTGCCAGCAGCTTAGTGGAGGGGTATAGCAATCAGCCCCAGCATTTT.